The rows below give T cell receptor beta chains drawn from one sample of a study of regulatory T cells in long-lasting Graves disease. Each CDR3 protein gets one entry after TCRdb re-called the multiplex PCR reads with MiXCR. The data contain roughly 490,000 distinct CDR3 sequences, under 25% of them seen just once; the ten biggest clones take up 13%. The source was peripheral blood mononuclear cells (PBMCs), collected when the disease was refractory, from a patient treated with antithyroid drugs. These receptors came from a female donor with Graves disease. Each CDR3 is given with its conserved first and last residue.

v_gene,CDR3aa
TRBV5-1,CASSLPDLNTEAFF
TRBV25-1,CASSEPPGQGNEQYF
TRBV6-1,CASSRDSPSSNYGYTF
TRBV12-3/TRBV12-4,CASSPITRNTGELFF
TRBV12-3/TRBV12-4,CASTIWGQGANSGANVLTF
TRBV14,CASSQGEQETQYF
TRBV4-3,CASSRQNEKLFF
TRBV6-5,CASSLIQGLDQPQHF
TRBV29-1,CSGRSPSYNEQFF
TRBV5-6,CASSPGRTGDSPLHF
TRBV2,CASRAGGRGQPQHF